The TCR beta chain described here comes from a study of human T cells and chemical hapten exposure (dated by TCRdb to 2020 to 2022). Study-level background: For sensitization, 2% DPC in acetone was applied to a roughly 2 cm by roughly 2 cm area of upper inner arm skin. Patients additionally received weekly therapeutic DPC doses to the scalp throughout the approximately 22-week study period. Patch testing on the upper back used Finn chambers containing 0.01% DPC, with scoring done after 6 days according to International Contact Dermatitis Research Group standards. The mostly female patient cohort included alopecia areata with under or over 50% scalp involvement, alopecia totalis and alopecia universalis. Libraries were pooled for sequencing, and variation in per-sample TCR yields was attributed mainly to small differences in library volumes within the pool. In alopecia patients, the study followed how the peripheral blood TCR repertoire changed in vivo over primary and secondary sensitization to diphenylcyclopropenone (DPC), a hapten. Blood was sampled from patients pre-sensitization (week 0) and at 2, 6 and about 24 weeks after DPC sensitization. For TCR sequencing, blood came from about 29 alopecia patients at anywhere from one to four time points (pre-sensitization, 2, 6 and 24 weeks).

The label giving this sample's time point can be read as: patch test 1, 2 weeks after DPC sensitization. The treatment or condition label here, explained by the study, means: therapeutic diphenylcyclopropenone sensitization with weekly scalp DPC. At every patch-test visit, the blood draw took place before the patch test was put on. Eligible patients were aged 18 to 70, diagnosed with alopecia, deemed suitable for DPC therapy, and excluded if pregnant. Total RNA was extracted from unfractionated whole blood collected in Tempus Blood RNA tubes. This clonotype was seen a handful of times. Its recognized antigen is unknown. There are no base qualities to consult, and no much larger clone falls within one base. The CDR3 contains 12 residues, cysteine and phenylalanine counted. The read is trimmed to its CDR3 DNA, 36 bases read in frame from base 1. The trim is 2 bases for V and 6 bases for J, with a gap of 7 bases between the germline ends. Based on the germline V gene, the CDR1 and CDR2 sequences are MNHEY and SVGEGT.

The method was RACE. These reads were obtained on a NextSeq 500. Library preparation attached unique molecular identifiers to individual cDNA molecules for quantitative, reproducible TCR counting. Each blood RNA sample was used to sequence both TCR alpha and TCR beta chains. The authors' analysis ran thus. A median of around 100,000 TCRs per sample was observed, with a range of about 23,224 to 690,600. V, J and CDR3 annotation of the TCR reads was carried out using the Decombinator software suite. For PS versus PT1 abundance plots, all samples were subsampled to the same number of TCRs (28,000). Expanded TCRs were defined as absent before sensitization and observed at least eight times at the 2-week time point. TCRdb redid the processing of the public reads, applying fastp at Q25 and MiXCR, and retained in-frame beta chains. Every distinct CDR3 protein forms one entry, paired with its most common genes and DNA. The V and J calls and clone size are TCRdb's, not the authors'. For this sample there are some 79,000 distinct CDR3 sequences; about 7.5% appear just once. Under 2% of the sample is taken by the ten largest.

Overall study results and their limits: All patients had alopecia, a presumed autoimmune disease, so their immune response might differ from that of healthy individuals. Patch test score correlated positively with the number of PT1 expanded TCRs, reaching significance at thresholds 8, 16 and 32 but not at 4. Expanded TCRs formed significantly more large CDR3 similarity clusters than pre-sensitization or healthy control sets, consistent with antigen-driven responses. DPC sensitization did not change how many TCRs were above 1 in 1000 frequency, and no evidence was found of alterations in global repertoire structure. Repeated subsampling changed both the strength of the expansion versus patch-test correlation and the threshold at which the correlation became significant.

The chain is made from TRBV6-2 or TRBV6-3 and TRBJ1-1; no D segment can be confidently identified. This sequence originates from a woman aged 30 to 39 with alopecia areata. Some clones in this sample may be carry-over from other donors' samples. This sample comprised whole blood, obtained in connection with sensitization to the hapten diphenylcyclopropenone (DPC). The CDR3 protein is CASSYAISEAFF. The nucleotide sequence is TGTGCCAGCAGTTACGCGATCTCTGAAGCTTTCTTT.